One sample yielded the 32 T cell receptor beta chains listed below, sequenced in a study of blood T cell repertoires in COVID-19. Repertoires were generated with immunoSEQ multiplex PCR, while TCRdb's copy carries only in-frame clones and drops some. The sample lists about 210,000 clones, 80% occurring once. Sequencing was carried out using peripheral blood. All receptors come from a human donor in a cohort sampled during active COVID-19.

The rearrangement uses TRBV7-2 and TRBJ2-7, with 11 bases identical to TRBD2. CDR1 SGHTA and CDR2 FQGNSA come from the germline V gene. Trimming removed 4 bases from V and 0 bases from J; junction bases left unmatched: 2. The CDR3 sequence is 15 residues long. The CDR3 DNA reads as TGTGCCAGCAGCTATCTAGCGGGAGGCTCCTACGAGCAGTACTTC. It yields the protein CASSYLAGGSYEQYF.

With regard to this clone: Sequence at one end of the junction differs from germline and may be a read error. Other nucleotide sequences from this sample produce the same CDR3. The CDR3 is CASSSIGGGGETQYF. Here the CDR3 DNA reads TGTGCTAGCAGCTCCATCGGGGGCGGGGGGGAGACCCAGTACTTC. This chain connects TRBV7-7 to TRBJ2-5, with 8 nucleotides matching TRBD2. There are 15 residues in the CDR3. Germline V gene data show CDR1 as SSHAT and CDR2 as FNYEAQ (reference sequence).

The gene calls are TRBV19 and TRBJ2-5, with a possible D match to TRBD2 (6 bases). The CDR3 loop spans 10 amino acids. Trimming removed 11 bases at V and 5 bases at J, with 9 bases between. CDR1 LNHDA and CDR2 SQIVND come from the germline V gene (reference sequence). The CDR3 loop is CACGAETQYF. CDR3 in DNA: TGTGCCTGCGGGGCTGAGACCCAGTACTTC.

As DNA, the CDR3 is TGCGCCAGCAGCCACACTACAGGGCCCGGGGAGCTGTTTTTT. Protein: CASSHTTGPGELFF. The chain joins TRBV4-3 to TRBJ2-2; possibly TRBD1 for D (6 bases). The CDR3 spans 14 residues. V dropped 3 bases and J dropped 6 bases, with 11 bases sitting between them. Germline V CDR1 and CDR2: LGHNA, YSLEER.

The chain combines TRBV24-1 with TRBJ1-2; TRBD1 matches 8 bases. Germline CDR1 is KGHDR and CDR2 is SFDVKD. This CDR3 region has 13 residues. V shed 6 bases, J shed 7 bases, and the junction held 6 bases outside the gene matches. The CDR3 DNA follows: TGTGCCACCAGTCCAGGGGGCAGGAGTGGCTACACCTTC. Residues: CATSPGGRSGYTF.

The chain is built from TRBV29-1 and TRBJ2-7; weak D call: TRBD2 (7 bases). CDR1 SQVTM and CDR2 ANQGSEA come from the germline V gene. This CDR3 contains 12 residues. This CDR3 is CAGGRGSYEQYF. For the CDR3, the DNA is TGCGCCGGGGGGCGTGGTAGCTACGAGCAGTACTTC.

This clone was recorded at least ten times. This chain connects TRBV4-1 to TRBJ1-1, with TRBD1 matching over 7 bases. CDR1 is MGHRA and CDR2 is YSYEKL in the germline V gene. The CDR3 runs 14 residues. J gave up 1 base and V 3 bases, and 2 bases lay outside the gene matches. The CDR3 protein is CASSHDRANTEAFF. The CDR3 DNA reads TGCGCCAGCAGCCACGACAGGGCGAACACTGAAGCTTTCTTT.

CDR3 region: CASPDRESENTEAFF. The CDR3 DNA reads TGTGCCAGTCCGGACAGGGAGAGTGAGAACACTGAAGCTTTCTTT. The chain combines TRBV5-6 with TRBJ1-1; 8 nucleotides align to TRBD1. This CDR3 is 15 amino acids long. Per the germline V gene, CDR1 is SGHDT and CDR2 is YYEEEE. The J segment lost 1 base and the V segment lost 8 bases, leaving 10 bases of the junction unmatched.

CDR3 nucleotide sequence: TGTGCCAGCAGCCAAGAAAGGAGGAGCGGGGGCACGTTTAGCTCCTACAATGAGCAGTTCTTC. It translates to CASSQERRSGGTFSSYNEQFF. The chain employs TRBV14 and TRBJ2-1; TRBD2 aligns across 8 bases. V was clipped by 0 bases and J by 0 bases; unmatched bases: 16. The CDR3 is 21 amino acids. Germline-derived CDR1 and CDR2 are SGHDN and FVKESK.

The CDR3 sequence: CASSFPDTRRAQYF. DNA for the CDR3: TGTGCCAGCAGTTTCCCCGACACTAGGCGGGCCCAGTACTTC. The chain recombines TRBV28 with TRBJ2-5, with D possibly matching TRBD2 (5 bases). This CDR3 has 14 residues. The V gene's germline CDR1 is MDHEN and CDR2 SYDVKM. V lost 3 bases to trimming and J lost 9 bases, with 17 bases between them. The variable domain in full, completed from reference TRBV28 and TRBJ2-5, reads DVKVTQSSRYLVKRTGEKVFLECVQDMDHENMFWYRQDPGLGLRLIYFSYDVKMKEKGDIPEGYSVSREKKERFSLILESASTNQTSMYLCASSFPDTRRAQYFGPGTRLLVL.

The rearrangement joins TRBV2 to TRBJ1-1, with 12 bases lining up with TRBD1. V was clipped by 6 bases and J by 1 base; unmatched bases: 6. Looked up from germline, CDR1 is SNHLY and CDR2 is FYNNEI. CDR3 length: 16 amino acids. The CDR3 region is CASSRGQGAENTEAFF. CDR3 coding DNA: TGTGCCAGCAGCAGGGGACAGGGGGCGGAGAACACTGAAGCTTTCTTT.

The V call is TRBV5-1, the J call TRBJ2-7; the match to TRBD1 covers 8 bases. Germline trimming cut 0 bases from V and 5 bases from J; bases unmatched to any gene: 4. Per the germline V gene, CDR1 is SGHRS and CDR2 is YFSETQ. CDR3 length: 14 residues. The CDR3 loop is CASSLAPGGNEQYF. Here the CDR3 DNA reads TGCGCCAGCAGCTTGGCCCCAGGGGGCAACGAGCAGTACTTC.

The chain uses TRBV5-8 and TRBJ2-1; TRBD1 matches 8 bases. With 2 bases clipped from V and 6 bases from J, the junction kept 7 bases outside the gene matches. This CDR3 region has 15 residues. Germline CDR1 reads SGHTS; CDR2 reads YDEGEE. This chain's CDR3 is CASSFGRDRINEQFF. The CDR3 DNA sequence: TGTGCCAGCAGCTTTGGTAGGGACAGGATCAATGAGCAGTTCTTC.

This clone was detected a few times. The chain is built from TRBV4-3 and TRBJ2-7; a possible D gene is TRBD1 (7 bases). Trimming pared 1 base from V and 2 bases from J, leaving 12 bases between. The CDR3 loop spans 15 amino acids. Looked up from germline, CDR1 is LGHNA and CDR2 is YSLEER. CDR3 sequence (DNA): TGCGCCAGCAGCCAAGTTTTCAGGGGGGCCTACGAGCAGTACTTC. Its protein is CASSQVFRGAYEQYF.

The chain uses TRBV19 and TRBJ2-7, with 9 positions matching TRBD1. V lost 4 bases and J lost 5; bases outside the gene matches: 6. There are 14 residues in the CDR3. The germline gives CDR1 LNHDA, CDR2 SQIVND (reference sequence). CDR3 coding DNA: TGTGCCAGTAGTAACCGGGACAGGGAGGACGAGCAGTACTTC. Its translation is CASSNRDREDEQYF.

V and J are TRBV19 and TRBJ1-2, with D possibly being TRBD1 (5 bases). CDR3 length equals 16 residues. The V end lost 7 bases, the J end lost 3 bases, and 21 bases lay between the germline ends. Germline values: CDR1 LNHDA, CDR2 SQIVND (reference sequence). The CDR3 region has the DNA TGTGCCAGTACCATTATCGTCACTGCCAGGGACTATGGCTACACCTTC. This encodes CASTIIVTARDYGYTF.

This chain uses TRBV2 with TRBJ2-4; 10 bases match TRBD2. CDR3 length equals 15 residues. V was clipped by 6 bases and J by 3 bases; unmatched bases: 5. Germline lookup yields CDR1 SNHLY and CDR2 FYNNEI. The CDR3 DNA follows: TGTGCCAGCAGGGGGACTAGCGAAGTCAAAAACATTCAGTACTTC. The encoded protein is CASRGTSEVKNIQYF.

This clone has just a few counts. This chain uses TRBV3-1 (or the pseudogene TRBV3-2) with TRBJ2-7; weak D call: TRBD2 (6 bases). The CDR3 extends over 17 amino acids. CDR1 and CDR2 from the germline V gene are LGHDT and YNNKEL (reference sequence). V was clipped by 1 base and J by 3 bases, with 19 bases between them. CDR3 amino acids: CASSQVRGWGVNYEQYF. CDR3 DNA: TGTGCCAGCAGCCAAGTAAGAGGATGGGGGGTGAACTACGAGCAGTACTTC.

The CDR3 DNA is TGTGCCAGCAGCGTAGACACCAGCTCTGGAAACACCATATATTTT. This translates into CASSVDTSSGNTIYF. The chain has TRBV9 and TRBJ1-3, with D unclear. Trimming removed 0 bases at V and 0 bases at J, with 7 bases between. The germline gives CDR1 SGDLS, CDR2 YYNGEE. This CDR3 has 15 amino acids.

The chain is built from TRBV6-2 or TRBV6-3 and TRBJ2-7, with no clear D. This CDR3 spans 12 amino acids. V was shortened by 5 bases and J by 4 bases, with 9 bases between the two germline ends. Germline assignment: CDR1 MNHEY and CDR2 SVGEGT. This chain's CDR3 is CASSLPGYEQYF. CDR3 sequence (DNA): TGTGCCAGCAGTCTGCCCGGGTACGAGCAGTACTTC.

The V and J genes are TRBV19 and TRBJ2-3; a weak D match, TRBD1 (5 bases). The CDR3 runs 16 residues. Germline CDR1 and CDR2: LNHDA and SQIVND (reference sequence). Trimming took off 3 bases at V and 1 base at J, with 14 bases between the two ends. The CDR3 loop reads CASSIVRVIRTDTQYF. Written as DNA, the CDR3 is TGTGCCAGTAGTATTGTCAGGGTTATTCGCACAGATACGCAGTATTTT.

This chain connects TRBV15 to TRBJ1-5, with unresolved D. In germline, CDR1 is LNHNV, CDR2 YYDKDF (reference sequence). The CDR3 contains 15 residues. The V and J ends lost 4 bases and 2 bases respectively, with 12 bases between them. CDR3 protein: CATSIGALGNQPQHF. The CDR3 DNA sequence: TGTGCCACCAGCATAGGAGCCCTCGGCAATCAGCCCCAGCATTTT.

This clone showed up many times. This chain joins TRBV4-1 and TRBJ2-2; D is perhaps TRBD2 (5 bases). There are 16 residues in the CDR3. Per the germline V gene, CDR1 is MGHRA and CDR2 is YSYEKL. Trimming removed 4 bases from V and 3 bases from J, with 15 bases in between. The CDR3 bases are TGCGCCAGCAGCCGACTGGACTTAGTCGACACCGGGGAGCTGTTTTTT. The encoded protein is CASSRLDLVDTGELFF.

The chain recombines TRBV7-9 with TRBJ1-2, with D possibly matching TRBD1 (6 bases). The CDR3 has 15 amino acids. The V and J ends lost 0 bases and 4 bases respectively, with 12 bases between them. The germline CDR1 and CDR2 sequences are SEHNR and FQNEAQ (reference sequence). The CDR3 sequence: CASSLAAGASYGYTF. The DNA for the CDR3 is TGTGCCAGCAGCTTAGCGGCAGGGGCTTCCTATGGCTACACCTTC.

This chain's CDR3 is CASSPTRPEVYGYTF. DNA for the CDR3: TGTGCCAGCAGCCCGACACGGCCGGAAGTCTATGGCTACACCTTC. This chain joins TRBV7-9 and TRBJ1-2; D not certain. This CDR3 is built from 15 residues. CDR1 SEHNR and CDR2 FQNEAQ come from the germline V gene (reference sequence). V gave up 5 bases and J gave up 4 bases, with 17 bases separating them. Full variable domain (remainder filled in from reference TRBV7-9 and TRBJ1-2): DTGVSQNPRHKITKRGQNVTFRCDPISEHNRLYWYRQTLGQGPEFLTYFQNEAQLEKSRLLSDRFSAERPKGSFSTLEIQRTEQGDSAMYLCASSPTRPEVYGYTFGSGTRLTVV.

This clone appeared a few times. V is TRBV5-4 and J is TRBJ2-7; a weak D match, TRBD2 (6 bases). Trimming cost V 1 base and J 0 bases, with 14 bases left between them. The length of the CDR3 is 16 residues. Germline CDR1 reads SGHNT; CDR2 reads YYREEE (reference sequence). The CDR3 DNA follows: TGTGCCAGCAGCTTGAGGGCGGGGACCGTCTCCTACGAGCAGTACTTC. It is translated as CASSLRAGTVSYEQYF.

This clone has only one observation. V is TRBV11-2 and J is TRBJ1-2; 11 positions agree with TRBD1. With 0 bases clipped from V and 8 bases from J, the junction kept 5 bases outside the gene matches. The germline V gene encodes CDR1 SGHAT and CDR2 FQNNGV. CDR3 size: 15 residues. CDR3 protein: CASSLEGQGAGGYTF. CDR3 nucleotide sequence: TGTGCCAGCAGCTTAGAAGGACAGGGGGCGGGCGGCTACACCTTC.

The chain employs TRBV5-1 and TRBJ2-3; 7 bases are a match to TRBD1. This CDR3 comprises 14 residues. V dropped 4 bases and J dropped 0; count of bases not matched to a gene: 2. Germline V CDR1 and CDR2: SGHRS, YFSETQ. CDR3 residues: CASSRDSSTDTQYF. The CDR3 nucleotides are TGCGCCAGCAGCCGGGACAGCAGCACAGATACGCAGTATTTT.

The chain recombines TRBV6-1 with TRBJ2-6, with 9 bases identical to TRBD1. The CDR3 runs to 22 residues. The trim removed 2 bases at V and 0 bases at J, leaving 17 bases unmatched. Germline V gene data show CDR1 as MNHNS and CDR2 as SASEGT. DNA for the CDR3: TGTGCCAGCAGTGAAAGCGGGACAGGGATTACTAAGCGGCCCTCTGGGGCCAACGTCCTGACTTTC. The encoded protein is CASSESGTGITKRPSGANVLTF.

The chain combines TRBV7-9 with TRBJ2-5; 7 nucleotides line up with TRBD2. The V and J ends lost 1 base and 5 bases, in that order; junction bases with no gene match: 7. The V gene's germline CDR1 is SEHNR and CDR2 FQNEAQ (reference sequence). The CDR3 sequence is 15 residues long. DNA of the CDR3: TGTGCCAGCAGCTTAGAGGAACTACTAGCGGAGACCCAGTACTTC. Translation: CASSLEELLAETQYF.

This clone was seen more than once but under ten times. The V and J genes are TRBV10-3 and TRBJ1-6, with D perhaps matching TRBD1 (5 bases). Trimming stripped 0 bases from V and 9 bases from J, with 12 bases between. Germline lookup yields CDR1 ENHRY and CDR2 SYGVKD. The CDR3 contains 15 residues. CDR3 protein: CAISESAGLSSPLHF. The DNA of the CDR3 is TGTGCCATCAGTGAGTCGGCGGGGCTGAGTTCACCCCTCCACTTT.

This chain uses TRBV6-5 with TRBJ1-3; D gene unclear. Germline CDR1 is MNHEY and CDR2 is SVGAGI. The CDR3 extends over 14 amino acids. The V end lost 6 bases, the J end lost 0 bases, and 9 bases lay between the germline ends. CDR3: CASSRLDSGNTIYF. The CDR3 DNA is TGTGCCAGCAGCCGACTGGACTCTGGAAACACCATATATTTT.